This T cell receptor (beta chain) was retrieved from a study of T cell repertoires in cytomegalovirus infection (dated by TCRdb to about 2019). For context, the study as a whole: Donor HLA type was relevant to the analysis, as public TCR beta signatures indicated carriage of CMV infection together with the matching HLA type. General study outcomes and caveats: The ex vivo response was dominated by HLA-C-restricted CMV-specific TCR beta clonotypes, which also provided the single most frequent clonotype in two of eight donors. Carriers of CMV infection plus the relevant HLA type were discriminated by the cumulative frequency of public TCR beta family members in the study cohort and in an independent roughly 350-donor cohort.

This clonotype has just a few counts. Its antigen is unknown. No much larger clonotype is one base removed from it; base qualities were not supplied. Sequencing was carried out with an Illumina HiSeq 1500. The public reads were reanalyzed by TCRdb: fastp trimming at Q25, MiXCR alignment, in-frame beta chains only. Entries that share a CDR3 protein sequence are merged under the most common genes and DNA. The sample has over 300,000 distinct CDR3 sequences on record, more than 8% of them singletons. The ten largest clones take up about 4.5% of the sample. The CDR3 covers 15 residues, taking in both the cysteine and the phenylalanine. Only the CDR3 DNA is retained, 45 bases long and in frame from the first base. The germline V end is reduced by 5 bases and the J end by 7 bases; junction bases left unmatched: 11. From the germline V gene, CDR1 is SGHTA and CDR2 is FQGNSA.

The sequencing sample was made of PBMCs. The sequence derives from a human donor in good health (CMV status not recorded). Some clones in this sample may be carry-over from other donors' samples. The chain is assembled from TRBV7-2 and TRBJ1-5; TRBD1 matches 7 bases in the middle. The CDR3 loop reads CASSATGDRGQPQHF. The nucleotide sequence is given as TGTGCCAGCAGCGCAACAGGGGACCGAGGGCAGCCCCAGCATTTT.